This T cell receptor beta chain originates from a study of PD-1 blockade in mismatch repair-deficient tumors. Germline loops: CDR1 SGHTA, CDR2 FQGNSA. CDR3 length: 13 amino acids. Trimming cost V 5 bases and J 7 bases; bases outside gene matches: 4. Clones were sequenced by immunoSEQ multiplex PCR, and TCRdb holds only the in-frame ones, with some missing. The sample shows 30,000 to 45,000 clones, approximately 80% of them seen only once. Sequencing was performed on PBMCs, taken less than 40 weeks after starting pembrolizumab. This TCR was recovered from an adult with mismatch repair-deficient cancer. V is TRBV7-2 and J is TRBJ2-1; 8 bases agree with TRBD1. The CDR3 DNA reads as TGTGCCAGCAGCCCGACAGGGGCTAATGAGCAGTTCTTC. Translated, it gives CASSPTGANEQFF.